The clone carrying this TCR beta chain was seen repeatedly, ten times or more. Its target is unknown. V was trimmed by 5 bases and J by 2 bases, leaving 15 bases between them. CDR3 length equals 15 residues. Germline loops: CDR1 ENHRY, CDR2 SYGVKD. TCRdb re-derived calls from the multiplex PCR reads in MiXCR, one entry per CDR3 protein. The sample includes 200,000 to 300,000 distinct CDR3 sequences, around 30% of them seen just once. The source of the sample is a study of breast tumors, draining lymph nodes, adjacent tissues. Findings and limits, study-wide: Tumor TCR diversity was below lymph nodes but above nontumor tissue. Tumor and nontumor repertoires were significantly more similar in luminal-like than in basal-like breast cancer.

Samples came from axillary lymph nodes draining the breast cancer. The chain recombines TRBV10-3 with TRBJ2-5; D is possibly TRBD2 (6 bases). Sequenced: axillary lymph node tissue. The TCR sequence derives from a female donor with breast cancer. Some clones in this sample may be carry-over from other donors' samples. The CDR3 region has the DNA TGTGCCATCAGTCCCCGGGACTCAATACAAGAGACCCAGTACTTC. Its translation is CAISPRDSIQETQYF.